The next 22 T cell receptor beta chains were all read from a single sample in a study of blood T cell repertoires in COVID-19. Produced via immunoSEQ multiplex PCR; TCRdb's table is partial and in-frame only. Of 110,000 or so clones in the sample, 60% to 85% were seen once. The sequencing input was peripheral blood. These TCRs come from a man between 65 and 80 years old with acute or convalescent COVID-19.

The CDR3 loop reads CASSKALTVNTEAFF. The CDR3, as DNA: TGTGCCAGCAGCAAAGCGTTGACAGTGAACACTGAAGCTTTCTTT. The rearrangement uses TRBV21-1 and TRBJ1-1; TRBD1, the D gene given by the table, was not confirmed from the DNA. TRBV21-1 is listed as a pseudogene. The CDR3 totals 15 residues.

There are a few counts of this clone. The CDR3 sequence is CAWSEQLNTEAFF. DNA of the CDR3: TGTGCCTGGAGTGAACAACTGAACACTGAAGCTTTCTTT. The chain recombines TRBV30 with TRBJ1-1; D is ambiguous. CDR3 length: 13 amino acids. Trimming took off 1 base at V and 0 bases at J, with 6 bases between the two ends. Germline V CDR1 and CDR2: GTSNPN, SVGIG (reference sequence).

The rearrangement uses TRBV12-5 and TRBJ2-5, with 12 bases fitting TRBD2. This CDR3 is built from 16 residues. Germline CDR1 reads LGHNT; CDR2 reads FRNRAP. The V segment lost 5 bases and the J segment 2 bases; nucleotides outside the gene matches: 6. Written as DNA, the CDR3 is TGTGCTAGTGGTACCGGACTAGCGGGAACTCAAGAGACCCAGTACTTC. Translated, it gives CASGTGLAGTQETQYF.

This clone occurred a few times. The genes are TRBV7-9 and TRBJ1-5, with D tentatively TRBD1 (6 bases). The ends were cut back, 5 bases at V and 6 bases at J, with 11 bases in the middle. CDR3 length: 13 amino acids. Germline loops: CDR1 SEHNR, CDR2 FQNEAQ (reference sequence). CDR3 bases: TGTGCCAGCAGCCCGGGGGGGCTTCAGCCCCAGCATTTT. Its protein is CASSPGGLQPQHF. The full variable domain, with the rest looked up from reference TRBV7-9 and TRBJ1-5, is DTGVSQNPRHKITKRGQNVTFRCDPISEHNRLYWYRQTLGQGPEFLTYFQNEAQLEKSRLLSDRFSAERPKGSFSTLEIQRTEQGDSAMYLCASSPGGLQPQHFGDGTRLSIL.

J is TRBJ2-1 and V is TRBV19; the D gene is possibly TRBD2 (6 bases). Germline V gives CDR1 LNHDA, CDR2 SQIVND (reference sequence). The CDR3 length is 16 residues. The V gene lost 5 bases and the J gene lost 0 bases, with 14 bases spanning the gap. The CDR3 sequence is CASSPRGRSSYNEQFF. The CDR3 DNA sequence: TGTGCCAGTAGTCCGCGGGGCAGAAGCTCCTACAATGAGCAGTTCTTC.

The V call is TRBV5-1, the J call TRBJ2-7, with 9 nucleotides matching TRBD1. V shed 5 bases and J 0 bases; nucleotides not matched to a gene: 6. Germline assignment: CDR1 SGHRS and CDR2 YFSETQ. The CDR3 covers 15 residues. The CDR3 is CASSTGQGGSYEQYF. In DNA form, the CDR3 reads TGCGCCAGCAGTACGGGACAGGGAGGCTCCTACGAGCAGTACTTC.

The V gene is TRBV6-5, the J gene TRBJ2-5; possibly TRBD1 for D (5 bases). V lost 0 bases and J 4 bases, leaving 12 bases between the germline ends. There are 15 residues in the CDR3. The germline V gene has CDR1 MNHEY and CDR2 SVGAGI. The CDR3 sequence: CASSYSKGSAETQYF. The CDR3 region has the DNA TGTGCCAGCAGTTACTCGAAGGGGTCCGCAGAGACCCAGTACTTC.

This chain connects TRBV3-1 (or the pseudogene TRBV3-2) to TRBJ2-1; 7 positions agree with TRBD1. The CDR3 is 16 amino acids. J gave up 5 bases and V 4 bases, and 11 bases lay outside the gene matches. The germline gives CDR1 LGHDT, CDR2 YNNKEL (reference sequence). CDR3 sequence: CASSRQDRSIDNEQFF. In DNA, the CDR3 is TGTGCCAGCAGCCGGCAGGACAGGTCGATCGACAATGAGCAGTTCTTC.

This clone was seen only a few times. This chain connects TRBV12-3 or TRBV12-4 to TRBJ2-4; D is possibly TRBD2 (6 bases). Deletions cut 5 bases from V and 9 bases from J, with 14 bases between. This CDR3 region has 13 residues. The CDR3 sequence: CASSDGGVGIQYF. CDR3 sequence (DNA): TGTGCCAGCAGTGACGGAGGGGTGGGCATTCAGTACTTC.

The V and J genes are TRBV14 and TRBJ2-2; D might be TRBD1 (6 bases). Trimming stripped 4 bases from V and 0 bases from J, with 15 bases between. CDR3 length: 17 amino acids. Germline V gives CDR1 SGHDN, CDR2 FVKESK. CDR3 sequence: CASSRGQFLSNTGELFF. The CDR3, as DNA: TGTGCCAGCAGCCGAGGACAGTTCCTGTCGAACACCGGGGAGCTGTTTTTT.

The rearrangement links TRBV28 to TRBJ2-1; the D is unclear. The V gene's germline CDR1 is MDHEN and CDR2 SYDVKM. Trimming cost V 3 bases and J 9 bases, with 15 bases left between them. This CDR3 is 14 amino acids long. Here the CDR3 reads CASSFTSPIAEQFF. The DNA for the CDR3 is TGTGCCAGCAGTTTCACTTCCCCAATTGCTGAGCAGTTCTTC.

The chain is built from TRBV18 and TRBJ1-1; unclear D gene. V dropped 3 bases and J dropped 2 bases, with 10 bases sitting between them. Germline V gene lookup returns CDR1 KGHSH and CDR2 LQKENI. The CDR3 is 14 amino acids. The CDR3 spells CASSPEGRNTEAFF. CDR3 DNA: TGTGCCAGCTCACCGGAGGGCCGAAACACTGAAGCTTTCTTT.

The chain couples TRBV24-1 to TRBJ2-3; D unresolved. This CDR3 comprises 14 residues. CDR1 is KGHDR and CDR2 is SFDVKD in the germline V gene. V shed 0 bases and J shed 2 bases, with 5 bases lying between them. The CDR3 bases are TGTGCCACCAGTGATTTGGACACCACAGATACGCAGTATTTT. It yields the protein CATSDLDTTDTQYF.

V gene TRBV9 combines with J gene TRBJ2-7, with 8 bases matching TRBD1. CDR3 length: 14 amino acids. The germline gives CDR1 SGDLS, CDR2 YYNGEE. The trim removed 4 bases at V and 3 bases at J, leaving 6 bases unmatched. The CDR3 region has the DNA TGTGCCAGCAGCCCCCGAACAGGGGGCTACGAGCAGTACTTC. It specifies CASSPRTGGYEQYF.

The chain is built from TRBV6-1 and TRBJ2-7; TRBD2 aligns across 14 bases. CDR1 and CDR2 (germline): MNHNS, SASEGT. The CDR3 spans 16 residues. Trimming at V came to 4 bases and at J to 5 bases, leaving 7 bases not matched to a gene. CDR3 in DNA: TGTGCCAGCAGTGCCGGGACTAGCGGGAGTCTCCACGAGCAGTACTTC. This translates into CASSAGTSGSLHEQYF.

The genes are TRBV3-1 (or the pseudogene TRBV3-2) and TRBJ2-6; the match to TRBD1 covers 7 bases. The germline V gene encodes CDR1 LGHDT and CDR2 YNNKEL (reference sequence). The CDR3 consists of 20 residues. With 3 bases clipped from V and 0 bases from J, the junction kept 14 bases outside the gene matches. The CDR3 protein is CASSHQGQRGPSSGANVLTF. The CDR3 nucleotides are TGTGCCAGCAGCCACCAGGGACAGAGAGGACCCTCCTCTGGGGCCAACGTCCTGACTTTC.

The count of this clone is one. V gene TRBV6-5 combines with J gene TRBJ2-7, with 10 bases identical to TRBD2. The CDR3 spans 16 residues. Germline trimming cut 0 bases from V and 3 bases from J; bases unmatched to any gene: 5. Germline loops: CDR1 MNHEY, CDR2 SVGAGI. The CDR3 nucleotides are TGTGCCAGCAGTTACTCGCTGACTAGCGGGTTCTACGAGCAGTACTTC. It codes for CASSYSLTSGFYEQYF.

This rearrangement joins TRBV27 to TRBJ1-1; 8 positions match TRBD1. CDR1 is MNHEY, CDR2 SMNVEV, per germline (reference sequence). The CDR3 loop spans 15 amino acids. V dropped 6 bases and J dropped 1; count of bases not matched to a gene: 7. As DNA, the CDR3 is TGTGCCAGCAGGGAGGGGACAGGAGAGAACACTGAAGCTTTCTTT. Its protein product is CASREGTGENTEAFF.

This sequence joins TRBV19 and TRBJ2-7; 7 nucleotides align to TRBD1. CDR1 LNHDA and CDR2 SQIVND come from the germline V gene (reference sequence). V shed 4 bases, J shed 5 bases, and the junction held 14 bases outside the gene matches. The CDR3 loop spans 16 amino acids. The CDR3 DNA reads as TGTGCCAGTAGTACCGGGACAGACGAGTTCTACAACGAGCAGTACTTC. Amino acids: CASSTGTDEFYNEQYF.

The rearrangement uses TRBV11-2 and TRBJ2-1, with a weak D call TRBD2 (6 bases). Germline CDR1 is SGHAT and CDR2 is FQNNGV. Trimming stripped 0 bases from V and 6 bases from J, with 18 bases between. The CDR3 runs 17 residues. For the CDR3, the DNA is TGTGCCAGCAGCTTAGATCTCGGGACTTGGGGGGTCAATGAGCAGTTCTTC. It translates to CASSLDLGTWGVNEQFF.

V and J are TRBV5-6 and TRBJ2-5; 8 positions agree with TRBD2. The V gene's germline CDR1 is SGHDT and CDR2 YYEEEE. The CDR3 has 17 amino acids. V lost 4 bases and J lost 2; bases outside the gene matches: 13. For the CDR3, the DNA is TGTGCCAGCAGCACCCTCTTTGTAGCGGGGAAACAAGAGACCCAGTACTTC. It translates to CASSTLFVAGKQETQYF.

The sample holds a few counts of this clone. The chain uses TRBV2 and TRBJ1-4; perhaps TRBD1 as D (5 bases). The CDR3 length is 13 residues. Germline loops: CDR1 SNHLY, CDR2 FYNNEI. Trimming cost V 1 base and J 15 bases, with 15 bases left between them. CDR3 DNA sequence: TGTGCCAGCAGTGAAGGGGGCGTTAATTTCTTGTTTTTT. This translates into CASSEGGVNFLFF.